Below, 27 T cell receptor beta chains from the same sample are listed, as sequenced in a study of blood T cell repertoires in COVID-19. Clones were read by immunoSEQ multiplex PCR, and TCRdb kept only the in-frame ones, dropping some. The sample includes about 250,000 clones, 75% to 90% of them seen just once. The sequenced sample consisted of PBMCs or T cells enriched from blood (not recorded which). Every receptor here comes from a woman aged 40 to 50 who had been exposed to COVID-19.

The chain uses TRBV12-3 or TRBV12-4 and TRBJ2-3; TRBD1 is a possible D gene (6 bases). This CDR3 region has 13 residues. The V end lost 1 base, the J end lost 6 bases, and 8 bases lay between the germline ends. Written as DNA, the CDR3 is TGTGCCAGCAGTTTAGAGAGGGGGGATACGCAGTATTTT. This encodes CASSLERGDTQYF.

The chain uses TRBV10-3 and TRBJ1-3; TRBD1 might be the D (5 bases). Germline V gene sequence: CDR1 ENHRY, CDR2 SYGVKD. The V end was cut by 6 bases, the J end by 2 bases, with 8 bases between. CDR3 size: 13 residues. The CDR3 nucleotides are TGTGCCATCAGGGGGCTAACTGGAAACACCATATATTTT. This sequence encodes CAIRGLTGNTIYF.

The J gene is TRBJ1-2, the V gene TRBV12-5; 8 bases fit TRBD1. In germline, CDR1 is LGHNT, CDR2 FRNRAP. The CDR3 extends over 14 amino acids. J lost 8 bases, V lost 0 bases, and 5 bases had no gene match. CDR3 DNA sequence: TGTGCTAGTGGTTTGGTAGTAACAGGGGGAGGCTACACCTTC. Translation: CASGLVVTGGGYTF.

The chain carries TRBV27 and TRBJ2-5; 7 bases map to TRBD1. The CDR3 totals 14 residues. After removal of 5 bases from V and 5 bases from J, the junction contained 8 bases not matched to a gene. Per germline, CDR1 MNHEY and CDR2 SMNVEV (reference sequence). The CDR3 region has the DNA TGTGCCAGCAGTCGACACGGGACAGCGGAGACCCAGTACTTC. Amino acid sequence: CASSRHGTAETQYF.

The gene calls are TRBV10-3 and TRBJ2-5; perhaps TRBD1 as D (6 bases). Germline lookup yields CDR1 ENHRY and CDR2 SYGVKD. Trimming took off 2 bases at V and 5 bases at J, with 9 bases between the two ends. The CDR3 is 13 residues long. The chain's CDR3 is CAISETGPETQYF. The DNA for the CDR3 is TGTGCCATCAGTGAGACAGGGCCTGAGACCCAGTACTTC.

This chain joins TRBV24-1 and TRBJ1-3, with no clear D. V was trimmed by 3 bases and J by 0 bases, leaving 8 bases between them. Germline values: CDR1 KGHDR, CDR2 SFDVKD. The CDR3 has 15 residues. The CDR3 DNA sequence: TGTGCCACCAGTGATGGGCTGAGCTCTGGAAACACCATATATTTT. Amino acids: CATSDGLSSGNTIYF.

The rearrangement joins TRBV27 to TRBJ2-1, with D uncertain. With 8 bases removed from V and 9 bases from J, the gap between germline ends came to 11 bases. The CDR3 runs to 11 residues. Germline lookup yields CDR1 MNHEY and CDR2 SMNVEV (reference sequence). The CDR3: CASAMASEQFF. The CDR3 DNA reads TGTGCCAGCGCAATGGCTAGTGAGCAGTTCTTC.

The chain combines TRBV7-8 with TRBJ1-2; TRBD1 agrees at 7 bases. The V gene end was trimmed by 5 bases and the J gene end by 4 bases; junction bases not matched to a gene: 4. The CDR3 is 13 residues long. Looked up from germline, CDR1 is SGHVS and CDR2 is FQNEAQ. The CDR3 sequence is CASSRGQLYGYTF. In DNA, the CDR3 is TGTGCCAGCAGCCGGGGACAGCTCTATGGCTACACCTTC.

The chain is built from TRBV21-1 and TRBJ2-3; the tabulated D call, TRBD2, remains unverified against the DNA. TRBV21-1 is tagged as a pseudogene. CDR3 length equals 16 residues. In nucleotides, the CDR3 is TGTGCCAGCAGCACCCGGGGAGGCGAGGGAACAGATACGCAGTATTTT. Protein product: CASSTRGGEGTDTQYF.

For this clone: An end of the junction differs from the germline gene, which may be a read error. The chain combines TRBV20-1 with TRBJ2-4; 9 bases match TRBD1. CDR3 length: 11 residues. CDR1 DFQATT and CDR2 SNEGSKA come from the germline V gene (reference sequence). CDR3 residues: CSAPSGTGRLF. The DNA of the CDR3 is TGCAGTGCTCCCTCCGGGACAGGGCGACTCTTC.

The CDR3 DNA reads as TGTGCCAGCAGTTTGGGGACTTCTTCAAACACTGAAGCTTTCTTT. This translates into CASSLGTSSNTEAFF. The chain is built from TRBV28 and TRBJ1-1; a possible D gene is TRBD1 (5 bases). Germline lookup yields CDR1 MDHEN and CDR2 SYDVKM. This CDR3 has 15 residues. The germline V and J ends were trimmed by 3 bases and 2 bases, with 13 bases remaining between them.

This clone has only a few counts. The rearrangement uses TRBV19 and TRBJ1-5; 9 nucleotides match TRBD1. Germline values: CDR1 LNHDA, CDR2 SQIVND (reference sequence). The CDR3 is 14 residues long. V lost 4 bases and J lost 7; bases outside the gene matches: 5. CDR3 coding DNA: TGTGCCAGTAGTAGAGACACAGGGGGCCAGCCCCAGCATTTT. Translating gives CASSRDTGGQPQHF.

The chain uses TRBV19 and TRBJ1-6; no definite D call. Germline CDR1 reads LNHDA; CDR2 reads SQIVND (reference sequence). The CDR3 covers 14 residues. Trimming removed 3 bases at V and 3 bases at J, with 6 bases between. The chain's CDR3 is CASSIRVYNSPLHF. In DNA, the CDR3 is TGTGCCAGTAGTATCCGAGTCTATAATTCACCCCTCCACTTT.

V is TRBV19 and J is TRBJ2-6; tentative D call: TRBD2 (5 bases). Deletions cut 6 bases from V and 0 bases from J, with 9 bases between. This CDR3 comprises 15 residues. Germline CDR1 is LNHDA and CDR2 is SQIVND (reference sequence). The DNA of the CDR3 is TGTGCCAGTAGCCTTGGGAGCTCTGGGGCCAACGTCCTGACTTTC. Protein: CASSLGSSGANVLTF.

CDR3 amino acids: CASAMAGEKLFF. CDR3 in DNA: TGTGCCAGTGCCATGGCAGGGGAAAAACTGTTTTTT. The chain has TRBV19 and TRBJ1-4, with D perhaps TRBD1 (5 bases). The V and J ends lost 8 bases and 8 bases respectively, with 12 bases between them. CDR3 length: 12 residues. Germline CDR1 and CDR2: LNHDA and SQIVND (reference sequence).

The chain employs TRBV6-5 and TRBJ1-1; D might be TRBD1 (5 bases). The CDR3 consists of 14 residues. Germline V gene sequence: CDR1 MNHEY, CDR2 SVGAGI. Deletions cut 7 bases from V and 3 bases from J, with 15 bases between. In nucleotides, the CDR3 is TGTGCCAGCACAAAGGGGCGGTGGGACACTGAAGCTTTCTTT. Protein sequence: CASTKGRWDTEAFF.

A few counts support this clone. The chain recombines TRBV7-3 with TRBJ1-3; TRBD1 is a possible D gene (5 bases). The CDR3 contains 10 residues. Between the trimmed V and J ends, which lost 6 bases and 8 bases, there was a span of 5 bases. The germline gives CDR1 SGHTA, CDR2 FQGTGA. The CDR3 DNA reads TGTGCCAGCAGACAGGACACCATATATTTT. Amino acids: CASRQDTIYF.

The chain recombines TRBV4-2 with TRBJ2-7; D perhaps matches TRBD1 (6 bases). Trimming cost V 1 base and J 7 bases, with 11 bases left between them. The CDR3 spans 13 residues. The V gene's germline CDR1 is LGHNA and CDR2 YNFKEQ. CDR3 sequence: CASSQVGANEQYV. In nucleotides, the CDR3 is TGTGCCAGCAGCCAAGTGGGGGCTAATGAGCAGTACGTC.

The table lists this clone with a count of one. The chain is built from TRBV2 and TRBJ1-2, with 7 bases that match TRBD1. The CDR3 is made up of 15 amino acids. Germline V CDR1 and CDR2: SNHLY, FYNNEI. After removal of 6 bases from V and 5 bases from J, the junction contained 12 bases not matched to a gene. Written as DNA, the CDR3 is TGTGCCAGCAGAAGATCCGGGACAGCAAATTATGGCTACACCTTC. Translation gives CASRRSGTANYGYTF.

The CDR3 DNA reads as TGTGCCAGCAGTTTATTTGAGGGGAGGTCCGGGGAGCTGTTTTTT. Encoded protein: CASSLFEGRSGELFF. The chain joins TRBV27 to TRBJ2-2; D is possibly TRBD2 (6 bases). The CDR3 is made up of 15 amino acids. Per germline, CDR1 MNHEY and CDR2 SMNVEV (reference sequence). V gave up 1 base and J gave up 6 bases, with 12 bases separating them.

The chain recombines TRBV12-2 with TRBJ2-7; the table assigns TRBD2, which was not confirmed against the DNA. TRBV12-2 is marked as a pseudogene. This CDR3 region has 14 residues. In DNA, the CDR3 is TGTGCAAGTCGCCGCCTTTTGTGCGAATACGAGCAGTACGTC. Encoded protein: CASRRLLCEYEQYV.

The chain recombines TRBV28 with TRBJ2-7; D is possibly TRBD2 (6 bases). Germline CDR1 is MDHEN and CDR2 is SYDVKM. The V end lost 2 bases, the J end lost 6 bases, and 11 bases lay between the germline ends. The CDR3 is 13 amino acids. CDR3 nucleotides: TGTGCCAGCAGTTTAGGAGGGTCTGTCGAGCAGTACTTC. Its translation is CASSLGGSVEQYF.

This chain uses TRBV15 with TRBJ2-2; 14 nucleotides line up with TRBD2. Germline-derived CDR1 and CDR2 are LNHNV and YYDKDF (reference sequence). The CDR3 is 17 residues long. The V segment lost 3 bases and the J segment 0 bases; nucleotides outside the gene matches: 0. CDR3 sequence reads: CATSRGLAGANTGELFF. The CDR3 DNA sequence: TGTGCCACCAGCAGGGGACTAGCGGGGGCGAACACCGGGGAGCTGTTTTTT.

The chain is built from TRBV24-1 and TRBJ2-1, with 7 bases aligning to TRBD1. Germline V gene sequence: CDR1 KGHDR, CDR2 SFDVKD. Trimming removed 9 bases from V and 6 bases from J; junction bases left unmatched: 13. The CDR3 sequence is 15 residues long. DNA for the CDR3: TGTGCCACCGGTACCCGACAGGGTTCCGGCAATGAGCAGTTCTTC. This encodes CATGTRQGSGNEQFF.

The chain couples TRBV28 to TRBJ2-7; tentative D call: TRBD1 (6 bases). Germline V gives CDR1 MDHEN, CDR2 SYDVKM. The length of the CDR3 is 14 residues. Deletions cut 2 bases from V and 4 bases from J, with 12 bases between. DNA for the CDR3: TGTGCCAGCAGTTTAGCCGGGACACTATACGAGCAGTACTTC. It codes for CASSLAGTLYEQYF.

This chain connects TRBV2 to TRBJ1-1, with TRBD1 matching 8 bases. J was trimmed by 5 bases and V by 5 bases; bases with no gene match: 7. The CDR3 spans 14 residues. The germline V gene has CDR1 SNHLY and CDR2 FYNNEI. Here the CDR3 DNA reads TGTGCCAGCAGTATAAGGACAGGGAATACTGAAGCTTTCTTT. Translated: CASSIRTGNTEAFF.

This clone was seen more than once but under ten times. The junction departs from the called germline gene at one end, perhaps through a read error. The V and J genes are TRBV5-1 and TRBJ1-1; tentatively, D is TRBD1 (6 bases). The CDR3 totals 14 residues. Germline V gene sequence: CDR1 SGHRS, CDR2 YFSETQ. As DNA, the CDR3 is TGTGCCAGCAGCAGATATCTTAGGACAGCCAAAGCTTTCTTT. Translating it yields CASSRYLRTAKAFF.